The source of this TCR beta chain is a study of blood T cell repertoires in COVID-19. About the research overall: The United States, Italy and Spain supplied acute and convalescent COVID-19 samples. From T cells, B-cell-depleted T cells, or PBMCs came the material, which was cDNA or gDNA.

Per the original methods: Quantification of nucleated cells was approximated via reference gene primer amplification. This table comes from immunoSEQ multiplex PCR, and its TCRdb copy is limited to in-frame clones, with some not included. From that table come the V and J calls and clone size; the DNA was used to work out D and trimming. The table shows roughly 190,000 clones, with 70% to 90% occurring only once. Germline V gives CDR1 SGHVS, CDR2 FNYEAQ. The V segment lost 2 bases and the J segment 2 bases; nucleotides outside the gene matches: 9. CDR3 length equals 16 residues. The sequencing input was peripheral blood. J is TRBJ2-7 and V is TRBV7-6; 7 nucleotides agree with TRBD1. The source is a man aged 25-45 years with acute or convalescent COVID-19. The CDR3 DNA reads as TGTGCCAGCAGCTTATTAACACAGGGGCAAGCCTACGAGCAGTACTTC. Translated, it gives CASSLLTQGQAYEQYF.